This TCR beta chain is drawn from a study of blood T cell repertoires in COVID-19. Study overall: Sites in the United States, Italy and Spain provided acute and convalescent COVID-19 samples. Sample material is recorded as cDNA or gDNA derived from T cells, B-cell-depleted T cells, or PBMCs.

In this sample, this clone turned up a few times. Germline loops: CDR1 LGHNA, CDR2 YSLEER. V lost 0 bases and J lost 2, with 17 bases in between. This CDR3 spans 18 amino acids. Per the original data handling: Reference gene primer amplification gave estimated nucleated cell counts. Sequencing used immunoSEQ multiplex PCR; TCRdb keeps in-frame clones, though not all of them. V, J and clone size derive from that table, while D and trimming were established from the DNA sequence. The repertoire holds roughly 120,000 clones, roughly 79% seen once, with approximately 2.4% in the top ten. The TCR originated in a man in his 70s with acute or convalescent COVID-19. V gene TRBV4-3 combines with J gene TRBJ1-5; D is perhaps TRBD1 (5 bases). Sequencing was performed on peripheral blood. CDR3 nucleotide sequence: TGCGCCAGCAGCCAAGAGGCGGGGGGGGACGGGGGCAATCAGCCCCAGCATTTT. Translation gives CASSQEAGGDGGNQPQHF.